This T cell receptor beta chain was recovered during a study of cytomegalovirus exposure and HLA in healthy donors. Study results and limitations: Reportedly, HLA-A and HLA-B alleles of most subjects were accurately predicted from TCR beta.

V shed 3 bases, J shed 2 bases, and the junction held 4 bases outside the gene matches. The CDR3 loop spans 15 amino acids. Looked up from germline, CDR1 is SGHRS and CDR2 is YFSETQ. PCR primers comprised 60 Vbeta and 13 Jbeta primers. The assay was immunoSEQ multiplex PCR, and TCRdb's table has in-frame clones only and misses some. There are some 180,000 clones in the sample; roughly 9.4% occur only once, and 1% to 1.5% lies in the top ten. About this clone: Its specificity is unknown.

The TCR comes from a woman in her twenties or thirties in good health and CMV-seropositive. The chain is built from TRBV5-1 and TRBJ1-3; TRBD1 agrees at 8 bases. Source material: PBMCs. The CDR3 DNA sequence: TGCGCCAGCAGCTCTTTACAGGGGGCTGGAAACACCATATATTTT. Residues: CASSSLQGAGNTIYF.